The rows below give T cell receptor beta chains drawn from one sample of a study of control samples from healthy donors and cancer patients. Data came from immunoSEQ multiplex PCR; TCRdb stores just in-frame clones and leaves some out. The sample consists of 170,000 or so clones, 90% to 95% of them appearing once. The specimen sequenced was blood. Every receptor here comes from a man between 18 and 35 years old in good health. CDR3s include the opening cysteine and the closing phenylalanine or tryptophan. D genes are given only for firm matches. Where a row states a size, it is once, few, many or the class of an expanded clone; other rows omit it.

clone_size,v_call,d_call,j_call,cdr3_aa,cdr3_nt
once,TRBV21-1,NA,TRBJ2-1,CASSKIGKIAGGSYNEQFF,TGTGCCAGCAGCAAAATTGGCAAGATAGCGGGGGGCTCCTACAATGAGCAGTTCTTC
NA,TRBV18,NA,TRBJ1-1,CASSPDSLNTEAFF,TGTGCCAGCTCACCAGACAGTCTGAACACTGAAGCTTTCTTT
NA,TRBV5-1,NA,TRBJ2-7,CASSTTGPLYEQYF,TGCGCCAGCAGCACAACCGGACCCCTGTACGAGCAGTACTTC
NA,TRBV30,TRBD1,TRBJ2-7,CAWSDEGTGQQYF,TGTGCCTGGTCCGATGAAGGGACAGGACAGCAGTACTTC
NA,TRBV2,NA,TRBJ2-2,CAGGRYRTGELFF,TGTGCCGGGGGCAGGTATCGAACCGGGGAGCTGTTTTTT
NA,TRBV6-5,TRBD2,TRBJ2-2,CAIGLAGPSTGELFF,TGTGCCATCGGGCTAGCGGGGCCCTCGACCGGGGAGCTGTTTTTT
NA,TRBV3-1/TRBV3-2,NA,TRBJ2-2,CASSQKPGTGAGTGELFF,TGTGCCAGCAGCCAAAAGCCGGGGACTGGGGCGGGCACCGGGGAGCTGTTTTTT
once,TRBV7-2,NA,TRBJ2-1,CASSLEVFYNEQFF,TGTGCCAGCAGCTTAGAAGTGTTTTACAATGAGCAGTTCTTC
once,TRBV6-5,TRBD1,TRBJ1-1,CASRDRGEAFF,TGTGCCAGCAGAGACAGGGGTGAAGCTTTCTTT
NA,TRBV30,NA,TRBJ1-4,CAWSVWPPEKLFF,TGTGCCTGGAGTGTATGGCCTCCTGAAAAACTGTTTTTT
few,TRBV9,NA,TRBJ2-5,CASSVDSTKQETQYF,TGTGCCAGCAGCGTAGATTCGACTAAACAAGAGACCCAGTACTTC
NA,TRBV6-6,NA,TRBJ1-6,CASSPPRASSYNSPLHF,TGTGCCAGCAGTCCCCCTCGTGCTAGCTCCTATAATTCACCCCTCCACTTT
NA,TRBV10-3,NA,TRBJ2-7,CALLGQYF,TGTGCCCTCCTAGGGCAGTACTTC
NA,TRBV5-1,NA,TRBJ1-1,CASSLGNGERAFF,TGCGCCAGCAGCTTGGGGAACGGGGAAAGAGCTTTCTTT
once,TRBV5-1,NA,TRBJ2-2,CASSFGAGDTGELFF,TGCGCCAGCAGCTTCGGGGCAGGGGACACCGGGGAGCTGTTTTTT
NA,TRBV6-5,NA,TRBJ1-3,CASSWADTGNTIYF,TGTGCCAGCAGTTGGGCCGATACTGGAAACACCATATATTTT
NA,TRBV21-1,NA,TRBJ2-1,CASSNGGGNVNEQFF,TGTGCCAGCAGCAATGGCGGGGGCAATGTCAATGAGCAGTTCTTC
many,TRBV5-1,TRBD1,TRBJ1-1,CASSSQGAGTNTEAFF,TGCGCCAGCAGCTCCCAGGGGGCTGGGACGAACACTGAAGCTTTCTTT
NA,TRBV4-1,TRBD1,TRBJ2-1,CASSLRPDRVNEQFF,TGCGCCAGCAGCCTACGCCCGGACAGGGTCAATGAGCAGTTCTTC
NA,TRBV11-2,NA,TRBJ1-6,CASSLYNSPLHF,TGTGCCAGCAGCTTATACAATTCACCCCTCCACTTT
NA,TRBV10-3,TRBD1,TRBJ1-6,CAISESGRTGYSPLHF,TGTGCCATCAGTGAGTCGGGCCGGACAGGGTATTCACCCCTCCACTTT
NA,TRBV30,NA,TRBJ2-7,CAWRKTGNEQYF,TGTGCCTGGAGAAAGACGGGGAACGAGCAGTACTTC
NA,TRBV6-5,NA,TRBJ1-3,CASRSGNTIYF,TGTGCCAGCAGATCTGGAAACACCATATATTTT
NA,TRBV18,NA,TRBJ2-1,CASSPRGGEQFF,TGTGCCAGCTCACCAAGGGGAGGTGAGCAGTTCTTC
NA,TRBV30,TRBD1,TRBJ1-3,CAWSVQGGNTIYF,TGTGCCTGGAGTGTACAGGGGGGAAACACCATATATTTT
once,TRBV25-1,TRBD2,TRBJ2-1,CASSDPGLAKNEQFF,TGTGCCAGCAGTGACCCGGGACTAGCAAAGAATGAGCAGTTCTTC
once,TRBV7-8,NA,TRBJ2-7,CASSLAPGGGYEQYF,TGTGCCAGCAGCTTAGCCCCGGGGGGCGGCTACGAGCAGTACTTC
once,TRBV5-1,NA,TRBJ1-6,CASSQEAGQVNSPLHF,TGCGCCAGCAGTCAGGAGGCAGGGCAGGTTAATTCACCCCTCCACTTT
NA,TRBV29-1,TRBD1,TRBJ1-1,CSVEGLRGKGTEAFF,TGCAGCGTTGAAGGCCTCAGGGGGAAGGGCACTGAAGCTTTCTTT
NA,TRBV5-4,NA,TRBJ2-2,CASSRGGFNTGELFF,TGTGCCAGCAGCAGGGGGGGCTTCAACACCGGGGAGCTGTTTTTT
few,TRBV4-2,TRBD1,TRBJ2-7,CASSLQGAYEQYF,TGTGCCAGCAGCCTCCAGGGGGCCTACGAGCAGTACTTC
NA,TRBV9,TRBD2,TRBJ2-2,CASSVGQGLAGGYTGELFF,TGTGCCAGCAGCGTAGGGCAGGGACTAGCGGGGGGTTACACCGGGGAGCTGTTTTTT
once,TRBV6-5,TRBD1,TRBJ1-5,CASMRGQGAAQPQHF,TGTGCCAGCATGAGAGGGCAGGGGGCGGCTCAGCCCCAGCATTTT
NA,TRBV2,NA,TRBJ2-2,CASSEGLATGELFF,TGTGCCAGCAGTGAAGGCCTAGCCACCGGGGAGCTGTTTTTT
NA,TRBV28,NA,TRBJ1-2,CASSLNYGYTF,TGTGCCAGCAGTTTGAACTATGGCTACACCTTC
NA,TRBV6-4,NA,TRBJ2-2,CASSDGGTGGELFF,TGTGCCAGCAGTGACGGAGGGACGGGCGGGGAGCTGTTTTTT
NA,TRBV19,NA,TRBJ2-1,CASSLSRGSYRNEQFF,TGTGCCAGTAGTTTATCGAGGGGTTCTTATAGGAATGAGCAGTTCTTC
NA,TRBV2,NA,TRBJ2-3,CASRELYTDTQYF,TGTGCCAGCAGGGAGCTCTACACAGATACGCAGTATTTT
NA,TRBV6-5,NA,TRBJ1-1,CAGGLTLNTEAFF,TGTGCCGGGGGTCTTACCTTGAACACTGAAGCTTTCTTT
many,TRBV10-1,NA,TRBJ1-4,CASSTGSNEKLFF,TGCGCCAGCAGTACAGGATCGAATGAAAAACTGTTTTTT
NA,TRBV7-2,NA,TRBJ1-6,CASSLVMNGKGSPLHF,TGTGCCAGCAGCTTAGTAATGAACGGGAAGGGGTCACCCCTCCACTTT
once,TRBV24-1,NA,TRBJ2-4,CATSDLHTNIQYF,TGTGCCACCAGTGATTTGCACACCAACATTCAGTACTTC
NA,TRBV6-5,NA,TRBJ1-1,CASTLRQANTEAFF,TGTGCCAGCACCCTTCGACAGGCTAACACTGAAGCTTTCTTT
NA,TRBV14,NA,TRBJ2-5,CASSQALGGLETQYF,TGTGCCAGCAGCCAAGCCCTGGGGGGCCTAGAGACCCAGTACTTC
NA,TRBV21-1,NA,TRBJ2-3,CAGPGTSGGTSTDTQYF,TGTGCCGGCCCGGGGACTAGCGGGGGCACTAGCACAGATACGCAGTATTTT
NA,TRBV19,NA,TRBJ2-3,CASSSRSSPPDTQYF,TGTGCCAGTAGTTCCCGGTCCTCACCGCCAGATACGCAGTATTTT
NA,TRBV12-5,TRBD1,TRBJ1-5,CASGLYDREGNQPQHF,TGTGCTAGTGGTTTGTATGACAGGGAGGGCAATCAGCCCCAGCATTTT
once,TRBV4-2,NA,TRBJ1-3,CASSQDREGLPAIYF,TGTGCCAGCAGCCAAGATAGGGAGGGACTCCCGGCCATATATTTT
once,TRBV4-1,TRBD1,TRBJ1-4,CASSPGQGDPEKLFF,TGCGCCAGCAGCCCAGGACAGGGGGATCCTGAAAAACTGTTTTTT
NA,TRBV18,TRBD1,TRBJ2-3,CASSPPRGPSTDTQYF,TGTGCCAGCTCACCACCCAGGGGGCCTAGCACAGATACGCAGTATTTT
NA,TRBV5-1,NA,TRBJ2-4,CASSLESRVTAKNIQYF,TGCGCCAGCAGCTTGGAATCAAGGGTTACAGCCAAAAACATTCAGTACTTC